One sample yielded the 17 T cell receptor beta chains listed below, sequenced in a study of blood T cells in healthy people across ages. A second PCR of 7 to 11 cycles used a sample-barcoded 5' primer and a J-beta primer mix. Each CDR3 protein is one row after TCRdb ran MiXCR on the 5' RACE reads. The sample has approximately 490,000 distinct CDR3 sequences; around 24% are singletons. The same specimen was also included in a second study, on T cells of mothers and their children.

The sequenced sample was blood. These TCRs come from a boy aged 5-17 years in good health.

This chain links TRBV12-3 or TRBV12-4 with TRBJ2-2; D uncertain. Trimming removed 8 bases at V and 5 bases at J, with 9 bases between. The CDR3 totals 12 residues. The CDR3 nucleotides read TGTGCCAGCGGCCCCTTAACCGGGGAGCTGTTTTTT. Its translation is CASGPLTGELFF.

V usage is TRBV6-2 or TRBV6-3 and J usage is TRBJ1-5; D may be TRBD1 (5 bases). The CDR3 length is 15 residues. With 6 bases removed from V and 2 bases from J, the gap between germline ends came to 14 bases. CDR1 and CDR2 from the germline V gene are MNHEY and SVGEGT. CDR3 loop: CASRTQGGGNQPQHF. CDR3 sequence (DNA): TGTGCCAGCAGGACCCAGGGAGGTGGCAATCAGCCCCAGCATTTT.

The chain is built from TRBV12-3 or TRBV12-4 and TRBJ1-2; D not certain. CDR3 size: 14 residues. Trimming took off 1 base at V and 2 bases at J, with 8 bases between the two ends. The CDR3 DNA reads as TGTGCCAGCAGTTTAGGGTGGGGAAACTATGGCTACACCTTC. As protein: CASSLGWGNYGYTF.

The chain combines TRBV27 with TRBJ1-2; D possibly corresponds to TRBD1 (6 bases). Germline CDR1 reads MNHEY; CDR2 reads SMNVEV (reference sequence). Trimming cost V 6 bases and J 2 bases, with 16 bases left between them. The CDR3 extends over 15 amino acids. CDR3 in DNA: TGTGCCAGCAGAATCACAGGGCCCGCGAACTATGGCTACACCTTC. Translated, it gives CASRITGPANYGYTF.

The rearrangement joins TRBV6-5 to TRBJ2-5; D possibly corresponds to TRBD1 (6 bases). Germline V gives CDR1 MNHEY, CDR2 SVGAGI. The CDR3 extends over 13 amino acids. V dropped 6 bases and J dropped 5 bases, with 13 bases sitting between them. CDR3 loop: CASRDGQWETQYF. CDR3 DNA sequence: TGTGCCAGCAGGGACGGACAGTGGGAGACCCAGTACTTC.

This clonotype was picked up a small number of times. This chain joins TRBV7-8 and TRBJ2-7, with D tentatively TRBD2 (7 bases). CDR3 length: 16 residues. Trimming took off 5 bases at V and 2 bases at J, with 19 bases between the two ends. Germline values: CDR1 SGHVS, CDR2 FQNEAQ. The CDR3: CASSPRGGRATYEQYF. Here the CDR3 DNA reads TGTGCCAGCAGCCCCAGGGGAGGGCGGGCCACCTACGAGCAGTACTTC.

This clonotype showed up just a few times. The rearrangement links TRBV5-1 to TRBJ1-1; TRBD1 agrees at 10 bases. Looked up from germline, CDR1 is SGHRS and CDR2 is YFSETQ. This CDR3 is 14 amino acids long. The V and J ends lost 7 bases and 1 base, in that order; junction bases with no gene match: 4. Written as DNA, the CDR3 is TGCGCCAGCGGTTGGGACAGGGGGAACACTGAAGCTTTCTTT. Encoded protein: CASGWDRGNTEAFF.

Only a few counts were recorded for this clonotype. This chain connects TRBV6-1 to TRBJ1-1; 7 nucleotides match TRBD1. This CDR3 comprises 14 residues. CDR1 and CDR2 (germline): MNHNS, SASEGT. The V and J ends lost 4 bases and 1 base, in that order; junction bases with no gene match: 3. For the CDR3, the DNA is TGTGCCAGCAGTGTTGGGACAGCGAACACTGAAGCTTTCTTT. Translated: CASSVGTANTEAFF.

This clonotype was found a few times. The genes are TRBV11-2 and TRBJ1-1; D gene uncertain. CDR1 SGHAT and CDR2 FQNNGV come from the germline V gene. With 5 bases removed from V and 1 base from J, the gap between germline ends came to 14 bases. This CDR3 contains 15 residues. CDR3 sequence (DNA): TGTGCCAGCAGCCCCCGGGAAGAGGGGAACACTGAAGCTTTCTTT. Its protein is CASSPREEGNTEAFF.

In its sample, this clonotype was seen a few times. The chain has TRBV6-6 and TRBJ1-1; tentative D call: TRBD1 (5 bases). CDR1 is MNHNY and CDR2 is SVGAGI in the germline V gene (reference sequence). This CDR3 is 14 amino acids long. V was clipped by 6 bases and J by 0 bases, with 11 bases between them. CDR3: CASSPEGMNTEAFF. As DNA, the CDR3 is TGTGCCAGCAGCCCCGAGGGGATGAACACTGAAGCTTTCTTT.

This clonotype was observed a few times. This chain links TRBV4-3 with TRBJ2-5; 7 nucleotides align to TRBD1. The CDR3 has 16 amino acids. Germline V gene data show CDR1 as LGHNA and CDR2 as YSLEER. V was pared by 3 bases and J by 2 bases, with 9 bases of the junction left unmatched. The CDR3 region has the DNA TGCGCCAGCAGCCAGGGGGACAGCTTTGGACAAGAGACCCAGTACTTC. Protein sequence: CASSQGDSFGQETQYF.

This clonotype was seen a few times. The rearrangement links TRBV9 to TRBJ2-2; 10 bases fit TRBD2. The CDR3 runs 18 residues. V lost 4 bases, J lost 5 bases, and 14 bases stayed unmatched. CDR1 SGDLS and CDR2 YYNGEE come from the germline V gene. CDR3 in DNA: TGTGCCAGCAGCCTCGTAGGCCTAGCGGGAGATCGTACCGGGGAGCTGTTTTTT. Encoded protein: CASSLVGLAGDRTGELFF.

V gene TRBV12-3 or TRBV12-4 combines with J gene TRBJ1-2; D might be TRBD1 (5 bases). V was trimmed by 4 bases and J by 8 bases, leaving 14 bases between them. The CDR3 spans 13 residues. This CDR3 is CASSSSGLGGYTF. As DNA, the CDR3 is TGTGCCAGCAGTTCGTCGGGACTGGGAGGCTACACCTTC.

This chain uses TRBV5-8 with TRBJ2-3; D gene ambiguous. In germline, CDR1 is SGHTS, CDR2 YDEGEE. Trimming shortened V by 4 bases and J by 1 base, and 19 bases separated the two germline ends. The CDR3 is 17 residues long. The CDR3 coding sequence is TGTGCCAGCAGCCCGTCCGCACGGGCGGCGGGCACAGATACGCAGTATTTT. This codes for CASSPSARAAGTDTQYF.

The chain links TRBV7-8 to TRBJ2-5, with D perhaps TRBD1 (7 bases). Looked up from germline, CDR1 is SGHVS and CDR2 is FQNEAQ. CDR3 length equals 15 residues. The V gene lost 4 bases and the J gene lost 5 bases, with 17 bases spanning the gap. CDR3 amino acids: CASSSRDSRGETQYF. CDR3 DNA sequence: TGTGCCAGCAGCTCTCGGGACAGTCGGGGGGAGACCCAGTACTTC.

The chain combines TRBV4-2 with TRBJ2-7; 7 bases line up with TRBD2. The CDR3 extends over 17 amino acids. J gave up 5 bases and V 0 bases, and 13 bases lay outside the gene matches. Germline V gives CDR1 LGHNA, CDR2 YNFKEQ. CDR3 loop: CASSQDFRGSGFDEQYF. The DNA of the CDR3 is TGTGCCAGCAGCCAAGATTTCCGGGGTAGCGGGTTCGACGAGCAGTACTTC.

The sample holds a few counts of this clonotype. The V and J genes are TRBV6-6 and TRBJ1-2; no clear D gene. This CDR3 region has 14 residues. Germline CDR1 reads MNHNY; CDR2 reads SVGAGI (reference sequence). With 1 base removed from V and 6 bases from J, the gap between germline ends came to 12 bases. The chain's CDR3 is CASSYLPTRNGYTF. CDR3 nucleotides: TGTGCCAGCAGTTACTTACCGACACGGAATGGCTACACCTTC.